This entry lists 18 T cell receptor beta chains sequenced from one sample in a study of cytomegalovirus exposure and HLA in healthy donors. Primers included in the PCR were 60 Vbeta and 13 Jbeta primers. Data came from immunoSEQ multiplex PCR; TCRdb stores just in-frame clones and leaves some out. The data contain roughly 160,000 clones, roughly 80% of them seen just once; the ten biggest clones take up around 7.7%. The sequencing input was PBMCs. The source of these receptors is a woman in her 30s in good health and CMV-seropositive.

The rearrangement joins TRBV7-2 to TRBJ1-2; D is uncertain. This CDR3 spans 12 amino acids. V was clipped by 2 bases and J by 6 bases, with 7 bases between them. The germline V gene has CDR1 SGHTA and CDR2 FQGNSA. The CDR3 spells CASSLFGDGYTF. The CDR3 bases are TGTGCCAGCAGCTTATTCGGGGATGGCTACACCTTC.

This chain uses TRBV7-9 with TRBJ1-1, with D uncertain. CDR3 length: 16 amino acids. Germline CDR1 SEHNR, CDR2 FQNEAQ (reference sequence). V lost 1 base and J lost 3, with 15 bases in between. CDR3 coding DNA: TGTGCCAGCAGCTTAGATGGGAGGGATGGGGACACTGAAGCTTTCTTT. Protein: CASSLDGRDGDTEAFF.

V gene TRBV6-5 combines with J gene TRBJ2-1; possible D gene TRBD2, 5 bases. Germline V gene lookup returns CDR1 MNHEY and CDR2 SVGAGI. The CDR3 has 14 residues. Trimming left V 5 bases short and J 6 bases short, with 14 bases between. The CDR3: CASSHGLTRNEQFF. The CDR3 bases are TGTGCCAGCAGTCATGGACTCACTCGCAATGAGCAGTTCTTC.

This clone was detected once. The chain couples TRBV27 to TRBJ2-2; 10 positions match TRBD2. CDR1 MNHEY and CDR2 SMNVEV come from the germline V gene (reference sequence). The ends lost 7 bases at V and 9 bases at J; junction bases unmatched: 17. The CDR3 has 17 residues. The CDR3 loop reads CASTPEHTGTSARELFF. The CDR3 nucleotides are TGTGCCAGCACCCCGGAACATACCGGGACTAGCGCTCGGGAGCTGTTTTTT.

V is TRBV7-6 and J is TRBJ1-5; possible D gene TRBD1, 5 bases. CDR3 length: 17 residues. Between the trimmed V and J ends, which lost 5 bases and 0 bases, there was a span of 17 bases. Germline CDR1 and CDR2: SGHVS and FNYEAQ. For the CDR3, the DNA is TGTGCCAGCAGCCAAGGGGTAACGGTCTATAGCAATCAGCCCCAGCATTTT. It translates to CASSQGVTVYSNQPQHF.

This clone was picked up a small number of times. The V and J genes are TRBV12-5 and TRBJ1-2; 7 bases line up with TRBD1. Germline values: CDR1 LGHNT, CDR2 FRNRAP. The ends lost 0 bases at V and 3 bases at J; junction bases unmatched: 4. The length of the CDR3 is 15 residues. DNA for the CDR3: TGTGCTAGTGGTTTGGTGGCAGGGGGACACTATGGCTACACCTTC. Translating it yields CASGLVAGGHYGYTF.

This chain uses TRBV11-2 with TRBJ2-1, with TRBD1 matching 7 bases. The CDR3 runs 16 residues. Germline V gene lookup returns CDR1 SGHAT and CDR2 FQNNGV. J was trimmed by 0 bases and V by 5 bases; bases with no gene match: 7. CDR3 in DNA: TGTGCCAGCAGCACCACCAGGGGGACCTCCTACAATGAGCAGTTCTTC. Encoded protein: CASSTTRGTSYNEQFF.

The chain uses TRBV2 and TRBJ2-6, with D maybe TRBD1 (5 bases). Germline CDR1 and CDR2: SNHLY and FYNNEI. The length of the CDR3 is 17 residues. V was shortened by 2 bases and J by 0 bases, with 11 bases between the two germline ends. The CDR3 sequence is CASSENQDISGANVLTF. DNA of the CDR3: TGTGCCAGCAGTGAAAACCAGGACATCTCTGGGGCCAACGTCCTGACTTTC.

The gene calls are TRBV5-4 and TRBJ2-1; D gene uncertain. Germline CDR1 and CDR2: SGHNT and YYREEE (reference sequence). Between the trimmed V and J ends, which lost 4 bases and 7 bases, there was a span of 12 bases. The CDR3 totals 13 residues. CDR3 residues: CASSRHQWNEQFF. Written as DNA, the CDR3 is TGTGCCAGCAGCAGACACCAGTGGAATGAGCAGTTCTTC.

V is TRBV5-6 and J is TRBJ1-2; TRBD1 aligns across 8 bases. This CDR3 has 15 amino acids. J gave up 4 bases and V 5 bases, and 10 bases lay outside the gene matches. CDR1 and CDR2 (germline): SGHDT, YYEEEE. The CDR3 loop is CASSPMDRVAYGYTF. The CDR3 bases are TGTGCCAGCAGTCCGATGGACAGGGTTGCCTATGGCTACACCTTC.

The chain is built from TRBV23-1 and TRBJ2-4; D uncertain. TRBV23-1 is placed among ORFs of uncertain function. The CDR3 spans 15 residues. V shed 8 bases and J shed 0 bases, with 14 bases lying between them. CDR3 sequence (DNA): TGCGCCAGCGCCCAGGAATGTTTAGCCAAAAACATTCAGTACTTC. It specifies CASAQECLAKNIQYF.

The rearrangement joins TRBV9 to TRBJ2-1; tentatively, D is TRBD1 (6 bases). This CDR3 has 16 residues. Trimming removed 3 bases at V and 2 bases at J, with 15 bases between. Germline V gene sequence: CDR1 SGDLS, CDR2 YYNGEE. The CDR3 DNA reads as TGTGCCAGCAGCGGTAACAGGGATCCCCCCTACAATGAGCAGTTCTTC. Protein sequence: CASSGNRDPPYNEQFF.

This clone was seen just once. The chain employs TRBV9 and TRBJ1-2; D is perhaps TRBD1 (6 bases). Per the germline V gene, CDR1 is SGDLS and CDR2 is YYNGEE. The V end lost 3 bases, the J end lost 4 bases, and 10 bases lay between the germline ends. This CDR3 has 13 residues. The CDR3 DNA reads TGTGCCAGCAGCGCAGGGGTTGGCTATGGCTACACCTTC. It codes for CASSAGVGYGYTF.

A single count supports this clone. The chain recombines TRBV11-3 with TRBJ2-7; 10 bases line up with TRBD2. Per germline, CDR1 SGHNT and CDR2 YENEEA. This CDR3 comprises 17 residues. Trimming took 6 bases from V and 6 from J; bases not matched to a gene: 17. DNA for the CDR3: TGTGCCAGCAGGCCGGTGGGGCTAGCGGGGGCGTGGGGCGAGCAGTACTTC. This translates into CASRPVGLAGAWGEQYF.

The chain combines TRBV2 with TRBJ1-1; TRBD1 aligns across 7 bases. Trimming at V came to 6 bases and at J to 1 base, leaving 14 bases not matched to a gene. The germline gives CDR1 SNHLY, CDR2 FYNNEI. The CDR3 totals 17 residues. The CDR3 region is CASSRDPFQGGNTEAFF. In DNA, the CDR3 is TGTGCCAGCAGCCGCGACCCTTTTCAGGGGGGGAACACTGAAGCTTTCTTT.

The count of this clone is one. The gene calls are TRBV7-2 and TRBJ2-2; 8 bases are a match to TRBD1. The length of the CDR3 is 17 residues. Germline loops: CDR1 SGHTA, CDR2 FQGNSA. Trimming cost V 4 bases and J 4 bases; bases outside gene matches: 11. The CDR3 protein is CASSSSRTGMGTGELFF. The CDR3 coding sequence is TGTGCCAGCAGCTCCTCTCGGACAGGGATGGGCACCGGGGAGCTGTTTTTT.

This clone came up a few times. The chain combines TRBV6-1 with TRBJ1-2; D not certain. The CDR3 extends over 15 amino acids. V lost 4 bases to trimming and J lost 2 bases, with 14 bases between them. Per the germline V gene, CDR1 is MNHNS and CDR2 is SASEGT. The DNA for the CDR3 is TGTGCCAGCAGTGCCATCGAGGTCCTCAACTATGGCTACACCTTC. Its protein product is CASSAIEVLNYGYTF.

As regards this clone: A junction boundary mismatches the germline segment, possibly from a read error. The same CDR3 can be traced to other DNA sequences in this sample. The chain combines TRBV19 with TRBJ2-7; 14 nucleotides match TRBD2. This CDR3 is built from 15 residues. CDR1 and CDR2 from the germline V gene are LNHDA and SQIVND (reference sequence). DNA of the CDR3: TGTGCTAGTAGTACGGGACTAGCGGGGGTTTACGAGCAGTACTTC. This sequence encodes CASSTGLAGVYEQYF.